The T cell receptor beta chain under discussion was sequenced for a study of CD8 T cells in Susac syndrome. The CDR3 is 12 amino acids. CDR1 and CDR2 (germline): MDHEN, SYDVKM. Between the trimmed V and J ends, which lost 2 bases and 9 bases, there was a span of 8 bases. The CD8+ and CD4+ T cells were isolated magnetically using a negative isolation approach, whereas the TEMRA cells were enriched by FACS. About this clonotype: The antigen remains unidentified.

The authors reverse transcribed 0.5 to 1 ug RNA with random hexamers. Across 54 Vbeta and 13 Jbeta, TCR beta CDR3 was amplified with immunoSEQ multiplex PCR. TCRdb re-derived calls from the immunoSEQ multiplex PCR reads in MiXCR, one entry per CDR3 protein. The data contain under 85,000 distinct CDR3 sequences, roughly 94% of them singletons. Findings of the study overall: Across the total CD8+ repertoires, roughly 17 Susac-specific public clones were found. The CD8+ TEMRA repertoires yielded about five such clones.

This clonotype was obtained from a human donor with Susac syndrome. The chain is built from TRBV28 and TRBJ1-5; no definite D call. Material: CD8+ T cells from PBMCs. The CDR3 here is CASSLGEGPQHF. CDR3 nucleotide sequence: TGTGCCAGCAGTTTAGGGGAAGGGCCCCAGCATTTT.